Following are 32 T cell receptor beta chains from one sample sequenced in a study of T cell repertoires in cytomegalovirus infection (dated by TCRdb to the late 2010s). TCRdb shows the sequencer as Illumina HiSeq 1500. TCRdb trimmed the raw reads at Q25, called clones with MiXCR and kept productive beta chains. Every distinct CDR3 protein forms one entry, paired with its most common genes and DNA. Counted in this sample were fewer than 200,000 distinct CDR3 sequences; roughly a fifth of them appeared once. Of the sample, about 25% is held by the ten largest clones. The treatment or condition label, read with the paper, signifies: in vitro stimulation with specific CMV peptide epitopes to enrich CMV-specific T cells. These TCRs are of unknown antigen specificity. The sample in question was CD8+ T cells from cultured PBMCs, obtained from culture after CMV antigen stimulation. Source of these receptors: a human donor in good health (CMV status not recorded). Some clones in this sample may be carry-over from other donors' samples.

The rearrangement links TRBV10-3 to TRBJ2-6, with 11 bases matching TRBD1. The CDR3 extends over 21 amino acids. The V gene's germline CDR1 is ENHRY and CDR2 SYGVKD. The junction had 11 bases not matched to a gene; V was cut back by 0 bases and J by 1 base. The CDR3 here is CAISESSLLGTGGSGANVLTF. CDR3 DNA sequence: TGTGCCATCAGTGAGTCGTCCCTGCTCGGGACAGGGGGGTCTGGGGCCAACGTCCTGACTTTC.

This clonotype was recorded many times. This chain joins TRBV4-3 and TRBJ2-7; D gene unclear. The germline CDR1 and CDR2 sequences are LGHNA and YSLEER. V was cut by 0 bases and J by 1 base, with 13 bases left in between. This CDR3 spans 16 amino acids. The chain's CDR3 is CASSQEFLGESYEQYF. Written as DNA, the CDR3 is TGCGCCAGCAGCCAAGAATTTTTGGGCGAATCCTACGAGCAGTACTTC.

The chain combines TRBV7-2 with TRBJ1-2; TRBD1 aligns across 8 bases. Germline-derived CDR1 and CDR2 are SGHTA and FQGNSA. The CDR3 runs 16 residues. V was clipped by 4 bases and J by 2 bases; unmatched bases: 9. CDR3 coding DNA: TGTGCCAGCAGCTACGACCGGACAGGGTGGAACTATGGCTACACCTTC. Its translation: CASSYDRTGWNYGYTF.

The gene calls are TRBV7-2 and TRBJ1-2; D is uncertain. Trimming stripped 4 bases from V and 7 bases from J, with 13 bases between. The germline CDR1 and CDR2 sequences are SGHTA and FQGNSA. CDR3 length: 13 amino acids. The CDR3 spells CASSSPDRPGYTF. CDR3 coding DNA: TGTGCCAGCAGCTCCCCCGATCGTCCTGGCTACACCTTC.

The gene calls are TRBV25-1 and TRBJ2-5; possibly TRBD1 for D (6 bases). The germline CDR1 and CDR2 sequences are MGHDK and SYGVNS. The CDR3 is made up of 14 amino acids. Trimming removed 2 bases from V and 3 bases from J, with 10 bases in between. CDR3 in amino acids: CASSEETGKETQYF. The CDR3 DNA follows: TGTGCCAGCAGTGAAGAAACAGGGAAAGAGACCCAGTACTTC.

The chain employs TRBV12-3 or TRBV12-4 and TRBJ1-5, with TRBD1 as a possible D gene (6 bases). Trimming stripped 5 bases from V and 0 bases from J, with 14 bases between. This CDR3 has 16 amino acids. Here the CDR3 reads CASSTKGGVSNQPQHF. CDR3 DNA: TGTGCCAGCAGTACGAAGGGGGGGGTTAGCAATCAGCCCCAGCATTTT.

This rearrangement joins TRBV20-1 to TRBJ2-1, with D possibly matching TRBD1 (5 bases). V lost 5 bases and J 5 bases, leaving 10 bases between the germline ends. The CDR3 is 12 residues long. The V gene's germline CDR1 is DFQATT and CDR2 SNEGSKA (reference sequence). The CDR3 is CSAQDTHNEQFF. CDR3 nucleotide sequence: TGCAGTGCTCAGGACACTCACAATGAGCAGTTCTTC.

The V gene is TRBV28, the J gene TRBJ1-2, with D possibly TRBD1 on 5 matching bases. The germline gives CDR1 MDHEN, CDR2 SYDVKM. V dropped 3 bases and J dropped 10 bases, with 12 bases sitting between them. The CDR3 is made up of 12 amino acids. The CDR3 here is CASSFTGVVYTF. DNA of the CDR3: TGTGCCAGCAGTTTCACGGGGGTGGTCTACACCTTC.

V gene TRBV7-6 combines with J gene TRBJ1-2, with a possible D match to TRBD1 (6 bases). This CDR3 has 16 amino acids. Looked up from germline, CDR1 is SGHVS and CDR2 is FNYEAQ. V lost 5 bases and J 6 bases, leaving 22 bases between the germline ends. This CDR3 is CASSLVGGDRTDGYTF. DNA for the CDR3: TGTGCCAGCAGCCTCGTCGGGGGAGACAGGACAGATGGCTACACCTTC.

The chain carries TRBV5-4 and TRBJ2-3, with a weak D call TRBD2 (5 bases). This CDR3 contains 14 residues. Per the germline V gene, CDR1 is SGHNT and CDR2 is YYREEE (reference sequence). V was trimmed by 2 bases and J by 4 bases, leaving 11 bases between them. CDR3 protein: CASSLVGVSDTQYF. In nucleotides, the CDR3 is TGTGCCAGCAGCTTAGTCGGGGTGTCAGATACGCAGTATTTT. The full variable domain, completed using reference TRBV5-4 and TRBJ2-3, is ETGVTQSPTHLIKTRGQQVTLRCSSQSGHNTVSWYQQALGQGPQFIFQYYREEENGRGNFPPRFSGLQFPNYSSELNVNALELDDSALYLCASSLVGVSDTQYFGPGTRLTVL.

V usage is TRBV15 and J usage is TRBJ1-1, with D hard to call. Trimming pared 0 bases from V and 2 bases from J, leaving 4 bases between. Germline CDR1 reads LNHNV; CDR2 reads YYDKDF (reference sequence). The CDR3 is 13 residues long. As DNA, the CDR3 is TGTGCCACCAGCAGAGACGAAAACACTGAAGCTTTCTTT. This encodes CATSRDENTEAFF.

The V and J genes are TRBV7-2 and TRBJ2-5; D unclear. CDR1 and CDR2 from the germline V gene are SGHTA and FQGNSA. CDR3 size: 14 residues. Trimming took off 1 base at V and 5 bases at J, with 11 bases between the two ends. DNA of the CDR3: TGTGCCAGCAGCTTAGTCGAAGATGAGGAGACCCAGTACTTC. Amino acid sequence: CASSLVEDEETQYF.

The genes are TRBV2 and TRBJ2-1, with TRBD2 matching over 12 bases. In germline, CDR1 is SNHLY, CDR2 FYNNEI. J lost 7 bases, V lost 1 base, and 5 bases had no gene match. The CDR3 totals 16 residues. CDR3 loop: CASSEGLAGVGNEQFF. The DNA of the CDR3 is TGTGCCAGCAGTGAAGGACTAGCGGGGGTAGGGAATGAGCAGTTCTTC.

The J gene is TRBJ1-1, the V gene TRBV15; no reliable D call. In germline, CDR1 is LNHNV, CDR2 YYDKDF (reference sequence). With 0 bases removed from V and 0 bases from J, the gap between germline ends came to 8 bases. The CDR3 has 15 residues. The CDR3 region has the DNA TGTGCCACCAGCAGAGATCTGGGTCTGAACACTGAAGCTTTCTTT. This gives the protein CATSRDLGLNTEAFF. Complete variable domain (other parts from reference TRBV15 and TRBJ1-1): DAMVIQNPRYQVTQFGKPVTLSCSQTLNHNVMYWYQQKSSQAPKLLFHYYDKDFNNEADTPDNFQSRRPNTSFCFLDIRSPGLGDTAMYLCATSRDLGLNTEAFFGQGTRLTVV.

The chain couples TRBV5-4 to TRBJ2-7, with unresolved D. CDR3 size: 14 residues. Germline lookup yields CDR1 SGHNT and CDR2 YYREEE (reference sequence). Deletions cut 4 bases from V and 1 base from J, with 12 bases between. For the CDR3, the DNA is TGTGCCAGCAGCGTCCCCCAAGTATCCTACGAGCAGTACTTC. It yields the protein CASSVPQVSYEQYF.

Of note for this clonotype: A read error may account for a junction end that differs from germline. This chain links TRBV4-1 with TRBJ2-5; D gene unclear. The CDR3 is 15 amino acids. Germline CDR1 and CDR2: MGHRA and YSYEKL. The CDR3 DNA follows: TGCGCCAGCAGTCAAGATCTGGCGTTAGGAGAGACCCAGTACTTC. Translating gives CASSQDLALGETQYF.

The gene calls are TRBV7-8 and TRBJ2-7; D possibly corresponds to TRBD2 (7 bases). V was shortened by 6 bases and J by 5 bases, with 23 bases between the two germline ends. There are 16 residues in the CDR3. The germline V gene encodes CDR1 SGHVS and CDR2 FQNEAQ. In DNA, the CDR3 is TGTGCCAGCAGTCCCCCCGGGGGGCGCGTCGGACACGAGCAGTACTTC. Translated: CASSPPGGRVGHEQYF.

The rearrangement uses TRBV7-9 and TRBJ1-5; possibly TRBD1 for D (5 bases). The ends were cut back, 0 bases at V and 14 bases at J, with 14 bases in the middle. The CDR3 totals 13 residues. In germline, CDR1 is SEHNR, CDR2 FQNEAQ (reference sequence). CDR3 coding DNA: TGTGCCAGCAGCTTAGCAGGGGTCCCGGAGAAGCATTTT. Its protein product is CASSLAGVPEKHF. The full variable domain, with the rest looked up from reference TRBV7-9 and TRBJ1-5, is DTGVSQNPRHKITKRGQNVTFRCDPISEHNRLYWYRQTLGQGPEFLTYFQNEAQLEKSRLLSDRFSAERPKGSFSTLEIQRTEQGDSAMYLCASSLAGVPEKHFGDGTRLSIL.

CDR3 region: CASTPGRSTDTQYF. For the CDR3, the DNA is TGTGCCAGCACTCCGGGACGGAGCACAGATACGCAGTATTTT. The V call is TRBV2, the J call TRBJ2-3; either TRBD1 or TRBD2 may fit D (5 bases each). Germline values: CDR1 SNHLY, CDR2 FYNNEI. CDR3 length: 14 residues. Trimming left V 7 bases short and J 0 bases short, with 11 bases between.

This CDR3 is CASSLIGTVNNEQFF. The CDR3 nucleotides read TGTGCCAGCAGCTTAATCGGGACAGTAAACAATGAGCAGTTCTTC. The gene calls are TRBV7-8 and TRBJ2-1; 7 nucleotides line up with TRBD1. The J segment lost 5 bases and the V segment lost 2 bases, leaving 6 bases of the junction unmatched. The CDR3 is 15 residues long. Germline V gives CDR1 SGHVS, CDR2 FQNEAQ.

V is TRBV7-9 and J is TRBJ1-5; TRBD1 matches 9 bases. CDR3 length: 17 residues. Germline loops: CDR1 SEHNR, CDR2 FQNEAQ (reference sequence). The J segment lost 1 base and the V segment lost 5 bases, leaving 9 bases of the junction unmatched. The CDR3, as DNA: TGTGCCAGCAGCCAGACAGGGGGAAGGGGGAGCAATCAGCCCCAGCATTTT. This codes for CASSQTGGRGSNQPQHF.

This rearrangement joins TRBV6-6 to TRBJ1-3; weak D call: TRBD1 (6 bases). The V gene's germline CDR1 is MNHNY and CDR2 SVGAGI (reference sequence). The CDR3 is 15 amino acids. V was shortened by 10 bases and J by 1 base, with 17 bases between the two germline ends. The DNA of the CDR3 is TGTGCCACCGAGGGGGACGGAGTATCTGGAAACACCATATATTTT. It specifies CATEGDGVSGNTIYF.

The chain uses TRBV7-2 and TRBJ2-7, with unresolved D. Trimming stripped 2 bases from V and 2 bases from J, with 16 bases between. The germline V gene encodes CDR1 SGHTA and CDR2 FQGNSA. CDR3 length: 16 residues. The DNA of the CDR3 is TGTGCCAGCAGCTTAAATAGGGCCAATGGCCCCTACGAGCAGTACTTC. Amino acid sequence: CASSLNRANGPYEQYF. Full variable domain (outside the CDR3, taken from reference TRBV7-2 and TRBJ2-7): GAGVSQSPSNKVTEKGKDVELRCDPISGHTALYWYRQSLGQGLEFLIYFQGNSAPDKSGLPSDRFSAERTGGSVSTLTIQRTQQEDSAVYLCASSLNRANGPYEQYFGPGTRLTVT.

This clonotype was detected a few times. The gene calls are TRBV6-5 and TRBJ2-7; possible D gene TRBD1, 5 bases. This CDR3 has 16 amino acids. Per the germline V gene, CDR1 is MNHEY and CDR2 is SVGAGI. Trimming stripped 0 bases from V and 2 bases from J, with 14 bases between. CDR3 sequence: CASSYSAGRLTYEQYF. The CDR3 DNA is TGTGCCAGCAGTTACTCAGCAGGGCGCCTCACCTACGAGCAGTACTTC.

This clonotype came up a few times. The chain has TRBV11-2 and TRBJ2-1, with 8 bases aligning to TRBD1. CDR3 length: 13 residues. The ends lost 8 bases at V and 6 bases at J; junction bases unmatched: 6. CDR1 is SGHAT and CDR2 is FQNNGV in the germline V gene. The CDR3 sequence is CASHFTGGNEQFF. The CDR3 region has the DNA TGTGCCAGCCACTTCACAGGGGGCAATGAGCAGTTCTTC.

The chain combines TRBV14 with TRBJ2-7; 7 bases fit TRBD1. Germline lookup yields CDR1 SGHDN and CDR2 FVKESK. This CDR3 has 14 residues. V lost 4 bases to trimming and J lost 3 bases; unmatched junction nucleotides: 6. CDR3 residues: CASSPARTGYEQYF. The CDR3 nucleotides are TGTGCCAGCAGCCCAGCCCGGACAGGCTACGAGCAGTACTTC.

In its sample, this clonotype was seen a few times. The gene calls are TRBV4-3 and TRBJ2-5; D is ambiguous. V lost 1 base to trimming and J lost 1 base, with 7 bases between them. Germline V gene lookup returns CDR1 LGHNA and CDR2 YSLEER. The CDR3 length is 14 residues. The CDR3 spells CASSQGSPQETQYF. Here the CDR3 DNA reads TGCGCCAGCAGCCAAGGATCTCCCCAAGAGACCCAGTACTTC.

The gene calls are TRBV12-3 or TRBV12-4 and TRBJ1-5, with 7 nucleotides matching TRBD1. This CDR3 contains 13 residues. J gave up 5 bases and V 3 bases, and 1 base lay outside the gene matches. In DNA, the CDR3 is TGTGCCAGCAGTTTCGGGACAGATCAGCCCCAGCATTTT. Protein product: CASSFGTDQPQHF.

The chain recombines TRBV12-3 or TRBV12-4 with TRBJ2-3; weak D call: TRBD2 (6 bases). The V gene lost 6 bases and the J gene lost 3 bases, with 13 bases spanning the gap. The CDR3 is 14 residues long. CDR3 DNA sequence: TGTGCCAGCAGGCCAAGGGGAGGTACAGATACGCAGTATTTT. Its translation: CASRPRGGTDTQYF.

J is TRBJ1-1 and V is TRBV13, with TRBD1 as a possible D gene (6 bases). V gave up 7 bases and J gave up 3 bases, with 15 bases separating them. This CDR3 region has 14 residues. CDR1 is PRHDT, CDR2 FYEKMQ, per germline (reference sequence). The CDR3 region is CASTTGGAYTEAFF. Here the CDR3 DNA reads TGTGCCAGCACCACGGGGGGGGCTTACACTGAAGCTTTCTTT.

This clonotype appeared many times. For the CDR3, the DNA is TGTGCCAGCAGCATCCCCGGGACAGGGAAAAACATTCAGTACTTC. The encoded protein is CASSIPGTGKNIQYF. This chain joins TRBV7-9 and TRBJ2-4; 9 nucleotides match TRBD1. Trimming removed 5 bases from V and 4 bases from J; junction bases left unmatched: 6. The CDR3 sequence is 15 residues long. Germline CDR1 reads SEHNR; CDR2 reads FQNEAQ (reference sequence).

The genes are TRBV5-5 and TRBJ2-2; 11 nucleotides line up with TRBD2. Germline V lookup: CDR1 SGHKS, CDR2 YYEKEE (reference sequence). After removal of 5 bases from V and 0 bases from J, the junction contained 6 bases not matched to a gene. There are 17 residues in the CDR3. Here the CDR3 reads CASSPGLAGTNTGELFF. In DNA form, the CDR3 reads TGTGCCAGCAGTCCCGGACTAGCGGGCACGAACACCGGGGAGCTGTTTTTT.